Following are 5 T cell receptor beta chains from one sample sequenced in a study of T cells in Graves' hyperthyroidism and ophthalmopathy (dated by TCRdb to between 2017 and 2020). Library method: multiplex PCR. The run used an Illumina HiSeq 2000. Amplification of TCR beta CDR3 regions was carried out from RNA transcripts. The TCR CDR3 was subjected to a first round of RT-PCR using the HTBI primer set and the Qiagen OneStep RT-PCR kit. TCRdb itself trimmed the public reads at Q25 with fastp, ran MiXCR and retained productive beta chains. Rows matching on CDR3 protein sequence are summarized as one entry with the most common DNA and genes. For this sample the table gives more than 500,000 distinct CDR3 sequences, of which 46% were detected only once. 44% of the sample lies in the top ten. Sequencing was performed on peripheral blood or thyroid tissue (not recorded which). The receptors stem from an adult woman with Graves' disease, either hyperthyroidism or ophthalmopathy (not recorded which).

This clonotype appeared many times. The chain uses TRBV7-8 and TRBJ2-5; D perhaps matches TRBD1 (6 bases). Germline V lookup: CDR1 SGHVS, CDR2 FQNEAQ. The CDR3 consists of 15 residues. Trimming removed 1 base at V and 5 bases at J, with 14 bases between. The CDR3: CASSLGRRGWETQYF. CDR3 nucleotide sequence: TGTGCCAGCAGCTTAGGGCGCAGGGGTTGGGAGACCCAGTACTTC.

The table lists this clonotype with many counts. The CDR3 loop is CASSLKQGFYGYTF. The CDR3, as DNA: TGTGCCAGCAGCTTAAAGCAGGGCTTCTATGGCTACACCTTC. The chain recombines TRBV7-2 with TRBJ1-2, with D possibly matching TRBD1 (5 bases). Trimming left V 2 bases short and J 4 bases short, with 11 bases between. CDR3 length: 14 residues. Germline CDR1 reads SGHTA; CDR2 reads FQGNSA.

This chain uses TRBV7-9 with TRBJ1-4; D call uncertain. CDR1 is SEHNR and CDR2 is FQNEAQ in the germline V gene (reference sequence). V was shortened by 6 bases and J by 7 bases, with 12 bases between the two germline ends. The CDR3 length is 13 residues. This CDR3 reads CASSPRPGEKLFF. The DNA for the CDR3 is TGTGCCAGCAGTCCTCGCCCTGGTGAAAAACTGTTTTTT.

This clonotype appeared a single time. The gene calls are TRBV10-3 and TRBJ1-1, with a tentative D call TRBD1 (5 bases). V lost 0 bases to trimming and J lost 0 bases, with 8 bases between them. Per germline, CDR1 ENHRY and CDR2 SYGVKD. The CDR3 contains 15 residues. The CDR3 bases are TGTGCCATCAGTGAGTCGGGGGTTATGAACACTGAAGCTTTCTTT. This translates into CAISESGVMNTEAFF.

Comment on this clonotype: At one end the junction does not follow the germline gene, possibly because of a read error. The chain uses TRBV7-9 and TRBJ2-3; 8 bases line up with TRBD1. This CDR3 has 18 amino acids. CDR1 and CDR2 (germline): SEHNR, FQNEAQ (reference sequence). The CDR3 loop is CASSQDRHRGASTDTQYF. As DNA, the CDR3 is TGCGCCAGCAGCCAAGACCGACACAGGGGGGCTAGCACAGATACGCAGTATTTT.